This passage covers 17 T cell receptor beta chains from one sample sequenced in a study of shared clonotypes between healthy human individuals. CD45RO-negative cells were positively selected for CCR7, leaving out terminally differentiated effector memory CD45RA+ cells. Clones were sequenced by immunoSEQ multiplex PCR, and TCRdb holds only the in-frame ones, with some missing. The table records some 740,000 clones, about 91% of them present only once. The sequencing input was naive CD8+ T cells sorted from blood. The receptors stem from a man under 40 in good health.

The gene calls are TRBV6-1 and TRBJ2-7; TRBD1 agrees at 9 bases. The CDR3 is 14 amino acids. Germline values: CDR1 MNHNS, CDR2 SASEGT. The trim removed 6 bases at V and 0 bases at J, leaving 3 bases unmatched. In DNA form, the CDR3 reads TGTGCCAGCAGGGGGACAGGGACCTCCTACGAGCAGTACTTC. This encodes CASRGTGTSYEQYF.

As concerns this clone: The same CDR3 is also encoded by other DNA sequences in this sample. V gene TRBV27 combines with J gene TRBJ1-5; 7 bases are shared with TRBD1. V gave up 6 bases and J gave up 4 bases; unmatched junction bases: 6. The germline gives CDR1 MNHEY, CDR2 SMNVEV (reference sequence). The CDR3 totals 14 residues. The CDR3 region is CASRRGQDNQPQHF. As DNA, the CDR3 is TGTGCCAGCAGACGTGGACAGGATAATCAGCCCCAGCATTTT.

This clone has only a few counts. This chain connects TRBV6-5 to TRBJ2-2; D remains unclear. Per germline, CDR1 MNHEY and CDR2 SVGAGI. CDR3 length: 12 residues. Between the trimmed V and J ends, which lost 7 bases and 7 bases, there was a span of 10 bases. The chain's CDR3 is CASTEGVGELFF. The CDR3, as DNA: TGTGCCAGCACCGAAGGTGTCGGGGAGCTGTTTTTT.

The rearrangement uses TRBV9 and TRBJ2-7; 7 bases map to TRBD1. Per the germline V gene, CDR1 is SGDLS and CDR2 is YYNGEE. The V and J ends lost 2 bases and 4 bases, in that order; junction bases with no gene match: 6. This CDR3 has 14 residues. This chain's CDR3 is CASSVGTETYEQYF. The CDR3 coding sequence is TGTGCCAGCAGCGTGGGGACAGAGACGTACGAGCAGTACTTC.

The CDR3 DNA is TGTGCCAGCAGTTTCACGACAGGCCGTTACGAGCAGTACTTC. This translates into CASSFTTGRYEQYF. The chain has TRBV27 and TRBJ2-7, with a tentative D call TRBD1 (6 bases). The germline gives CDR1 MNHEY, CDR2 SMNVEV (reference sequence). The CDR3 runs 14 residues. The V end was cut by 3 bases, the J end by 4 bases, with 13 bases between.

The chain carries TRBV7-6 and TRBJ2-1; 9 bases agree with TRBD2. CDR1 is SGHVS, CDR2 FNYEAQ, per germline. V gave up 2 bases and J gave up 4 bases; unmatched junction bases: 9. This CDR3 spans 17 amino acids. The CDR3 DNA reads TGTGCCAGCAGCTTAATTTCTAGCGGGGAGATTTACAATGAGCAGTTCTTC. Translation: CASSLISSGEIYNEQFF.

The V gene is TRBV2, the J gene TRBJ2-1; a possible D gene is TRBD2 (6 bases). This CDR3 has 13 residues. CDR1 is SNHLY, CDR2 FYNNEI, per germline. The ends were cut back, 6 bases at V and 3 bases at J, with 9 bases in the middle. CDR3 sequence: CASRGTDYNEQFF. Here the CDR3 DNA reads TGTGCCAGCAGGGGGACTGACTACAATGAGCAGTTCTTC.

The chain employs TRBV27 and TRBJ2-1; 11 bases agree with TRBD2. Per germline, CDR1 MNHEY and CDR2 SMNVEV (reference sequence). The junction had 6 bases not matched to a gene; V was cut back by 2 bases and J by 9 bases. The CDR3 consists of 15 residues. Here the CDR3 reads CASSLGFGLAGEQFF. CDR3 nucleotides: TGTGCCAGCAGTTTAGGATTCGGACTAGCGGGTGAGCAGTTCTTC.

This chain uses TRBV25-1 with TRBJ1-1, with no clear D. Trimming removed 6 bases from V and 5 bases from J, with 13 bases in between. CDR3 length equals 13 residues. Germline V gene data show CDR1 as MGHDK and CDR2 as SYGVNS. The CDR3 DNA sequence: TGTGCCAGCAGCCCCTCCGGCGGGACTGAAGCTTTCTTT. Its protein is CASSPSGGTEAFF. Filled out from reference TRBV25-1 and TRBJ1-1, the complete variable domain reads EADIYQTPRYLVIGTGKKITLECSQTMGHDKMYWYQQDPGMELHLIHYSYGVNSTEKGDLSSESTVSRIRTEHFPLTLESARPSHTSQYLCASSPSGGTEAFFGQGTRLTVV.

The V call is TRBV6-5, the J call TRBJ2-2; 7 bases are shared with TRBD1. The trim removed 6 bases at V and 6 bases at J, leaving 7 bases unmatched. Looked up from germline, CDR1 is MNHEY and CDR2 is SVGAGI. The CDR3 is made up of 14 amino acids. The DNA for the CDR3 is TGTGCCAGCAGGGGGACAGCCTCCCCCGGGGAGCTGTTTTTT. This encodes CASRGTASPGELFF.

The chain joins TRBV5-1 to TRBJ2-1; 7 bases are shared with TRBD2. J was trimmed by 3 bases and V by 6 bases; bases with no gene match: 9. The CDR3 has 15 amino acids. CDR1 and CDR2 (germline): SGHRS, YFSETQ. CDR3 amino acids: CASTSGAGDYNEQFF. The CDR3 DNA reads as TGCGCCAGCACCTCCGGGGCGGGAGACTACAATGAGCAGTTCTTC.

The V gene is TRBV6-5, the J gene TRBJ2-3; the match to TRBD2 covers 10 bases. Germline assignment: CDR1 MNHEY and CDR2 SVGAGI. The CDR3 runs 15 residues. J gave up 5 bases and V 2 bases, and 4 bases lay outside the gene matches. The CDR3 reads CASSYGASGGDTQYF. Here the CDR3 DNA reads TGTGCCAGCAGTTACGGGGCTAGCGGGGGAGATACGCAGTATTTT.

The chain uses TRBV5-6 and TRBJ2-7; no clear D gene. Deletions cut 4 bases from V and 3 bases from J, with 14 bases between. Germline V CDR1 and CDR2: SGHDT, YYEEEE. The CDR3 has 14 residues. The CDR3 loop is CASSAGVVGYEQYF. The CDR3, as DNA: TGTGCCAGCAGCGCAGGTGTTGTGGGCTACGAGCAGTACTTC.

The rearrangement uses TRBV9 and TRBJ2-3, with D perhaps matching TRBD1 or TRBD2 (6 bases each). The germline V gene has CDR1 SGDLS and CDR2 YYNGEE. The germline V and J ends were trimmed by 0 bases and 2 bases, with 13 bases remaining between them. The CDR3 spans 16 residues. The CDR3 region is CASSVEGGPPTDTQYF. As DNA, the CDR3 is TGTGCCAGCAGCGTAGAGGGGGGCCCCCCCACAGATACGCAGTATTTT. Supplemented by reference TRBV9 and TRBJ2-3, the full variable domain reads DSGVTQTPKHLITATGQRVTLRCSPRSGDLSVYWYQQSLDQGLQFLIQYYNGEERAKGNILERFSAQQFPDLHSELNLSSLELGDSALYFCASSVEGGPPTDTQYFGPGTRLTVL.

The chain carries TRBV4-1 and TRBJ2-1; 10 nucleotides line up with TRBD1. The germline CDR1 and CDR2 sequences are MGHRA and YSYEKL. The CDR3 covers 17 residues. Unmatched junction bases numbered 6, after V lost 3 bases and J lost 1 base. DNA of the CDR3: TGCGCCAGCAGCCATTCCGGGACAGGGGCTTCCTACAATGAGCAGTTCTTC. It specifies CASSHSGTGASYNEQFF.

The rearrangement uses TRBV10-3 and TRBJ2-2; TRBD2 is a possible D gene (6 bases). The CDR3 loop spans 17 amino acids. V lost 0 bases and J 5 bases, leaving 16 bases between the germline ends. Germline-derived CDR1 and CDR2 are ENHRY and SYGVKD. CDR3 in DNA: TGTGCCATCAGTGAGTCCTCGACTAGATTAAGAACCGGGGAGCTGTTTTTT. It translates to CAISESSTRLRTGELFF.

CDR3 DNA: TGCGCCAGCAGCTTGGGTCCGGGGCAGCCCCAGCATTTT. Its protein product is CASSLGPGQPQHF. The V call is TRBV5-1, the J call TRBJ1-5; D is ambiguous. CDR1 is SGHRS, CDR2 YFSETQ, per germline. V gave up 0 bases and J gave up 7 bases, with 8 bases separating them. This CDR3 has 13 residues. The entire variable domain, with the rest obtained from reference TRBV5-1 and TRBJ1-5, is as follows: KAGVTQTPRYLIKTRGQQVTLSCSPISGHRSVSWYQQTPGQGLQFLFEYFSETQRNKGNFPGRFSGRQFSNSRSEMNVSTLELGDSALYLCASSLGPGQPQHFGDGTRLSIL.